These 11 T cell receptor beta chains originate from one sample sequenced in a study of T cell responses to AZD1222 COVID-19 vaccine. Sequencing was performed with immunoSEQ multiplex PCR; in TCRdb, only in-frame clones are kept and a portion is missing. The repertoire has approximately 18,000 clones, approximately 80% of them found once; the top ten carry 14%. Material: peripheral blood, obtained 28 days after the second AZD1222 dose. These receptors originate from an adult who received the AZD1222 COVID-19 vaccine.

The chain's CDR3 is CATGQGVTGNTIYF. CDR3 coding DNA: TGTGCCACAGGACAGGGGGTAACTGGAAACACCATATATTTT. This sequence joins TRBV10-3 and TRBJ1-3; 10 nucleotides agree with TRBD1. The V gene end was trimmed by 10 bases and the J gene end by 2 bases; junction bases not matched to a gene: 5. This CDR3 spans 14 amino acids. Germline V gives CDR1 ENHRY, CDR2 SYGVKD.

The chain has TRBV11-3 and TRBJ2-3, with TRBD2 matching 9 bases. V shed 5 bases and J 6 bases; nucleotides not matched to a gene: 9. From germline, CDR1 is SGHNT and CDR2 YENEEA. The CDR3 is 15 residues long. The CDR3: CASSPSPLAGDTQYF. CDR3 coding DNA: TGTGCCAGCAGCCCTAGTCCGCTAGCGGGGGATACGCAGTATTTT.

The chain uses TRBV6-1 and TRBJ1-6; TRBD1 might be the D (5 bases). V dropped 3 bases and J dropped 5 bases, with 5 bases sitting between them. Germline V gene lookup returns CDR1 MNHNS and CDR2 SASEGT. The CDR3 has 13 residues. DNA for the CDR3: TGTGCCAGCAGTGACAGGGATAATTCACCCCTCCACTTT. Translation gives CASSDRDNSPLHF.

The chain links TRBV7-2 to TRBJ1-2; 9 bases align to TRBD1. CDR1 and CDR2 (germline): SGHTA, FQGNSA. The CDR3 extends over 15 amino acids. Trimming took 5 bases from V and 4 from J; bases not matched to a gene: 8. CDR3: CASSTSGTGLYGYTF. The CDR3 DNA follows: TGTGCCAGCAGCACCAGCGGGACAGGGCTCTATGGCTACACCTTC.

The V call is TRBV27, the J call TRBJ1-2, with D hard to call. CDR3 length: 15 residues. Between the trimmed V and J ends, which lost 5 bases and 6 bases, there was a span of 19 bases. The V gene's germline CDR1 is MNHEY and CDR2 SMNVEV (reference sequence). CDR3 sequence (DNA): TGTGCCAGCAGTCCCGCGGAATCGGGATTAGATGGCTACACCTTC. It is translated as CASSPAESGLDGYTF.

This chain joins TRBV6-5 and TRBJ1-4, with D unclear. The CDR3 loop spans 16 amino acids. V was trimmed by 0 bases and J by 5 bases, leaving 13 bases between them. Germline V CDR1 and CDR2: MNHEY, SVGAGI. CDR3 amino acids: CASSYSSGSLNEKLFF. The DNA for the CDR3 is TGTGCCAGCAGTTACTCGAGCGGGTCTTTAAATGAAAAACTGTTTTTT.

The rearrangement joins TRBV4-2 to TRBJ2-7; tentatively, D is TRBD1 (6 bases). CDR1 and CDR2 (germline): LGHNA, YNFKEQ. The CDR3 consists of 13 residues. Trimming stripped 4 bases from V and 5 bases from J, with 12 bases between. CDR3 coding DNA: TGTGCCAGCAGCCCCCGCAGGGGCGACGAGCAGTACTTC. Protein: CASSPRRGDEQYF.

The gene calls are TRBV9 and TRBJ1-2; D is ambiguous. The CDR3 totals 12 residues. V gave up 4 bases and J gave up 7 bases, with 11 bases separating them. From germline, CDR1 is SGDLS and CDR2 YYNGEE. Written as DNA, the CDR3 is TGTGCCAGCAGCCCGGGTATTGGTGGCTACACCTTC. It yields the protein CASSPGIGGYTF.

The rearrangement joins TRBV5-6 to TRBJ2-1; D not resolved. The CDR3 loop spans 14 amino acids. V was trimmed by 1 base and J by 2 bases, leaving 7 bases between them. Germline V CDR1 and CDR2: SGHDT, YYEEEE. The CDR3 DNA sequence: TGTGCCAGCAGCTTGTGGAGCGCCTACAATGAGCAGTTCTTC. Protein sequence: CASSLWSAYNEQFF.

The V call is TRBV27, the J call TRBJ1-1; tentative D call: TRBD1 (5 bases). Germline-derived CDR1 and CDR2 are MNHEY and SMNVEV (reference sequence). This CDR3 has 13 amino acids. Trimming left V 0 bases short and J 6 bases short, with 8 bases between. The CDR3 DNA follows: TGTGCCAGCAGTTTATCGGTGGGGGCTGAAGCTTTCTTT. It is translated as CASSLSVGAEAFF.

CDR3 sequence (DNA): TGTGCCAGCAGCTTAGCGCAGGTCTCTGGAAACACCATATATTTT. Protein: CASSLAQVSGNTIYF. The rearrangement uses TRBV7-8 and TRBJ1-3, with D hard to call. V shed 0 bases and J shed 0 bases, with 6 bases lying between them. This CDR3 comprises 15 residues. Germline CDR1 is SGHVS and CDR2 is FQNEAQ.